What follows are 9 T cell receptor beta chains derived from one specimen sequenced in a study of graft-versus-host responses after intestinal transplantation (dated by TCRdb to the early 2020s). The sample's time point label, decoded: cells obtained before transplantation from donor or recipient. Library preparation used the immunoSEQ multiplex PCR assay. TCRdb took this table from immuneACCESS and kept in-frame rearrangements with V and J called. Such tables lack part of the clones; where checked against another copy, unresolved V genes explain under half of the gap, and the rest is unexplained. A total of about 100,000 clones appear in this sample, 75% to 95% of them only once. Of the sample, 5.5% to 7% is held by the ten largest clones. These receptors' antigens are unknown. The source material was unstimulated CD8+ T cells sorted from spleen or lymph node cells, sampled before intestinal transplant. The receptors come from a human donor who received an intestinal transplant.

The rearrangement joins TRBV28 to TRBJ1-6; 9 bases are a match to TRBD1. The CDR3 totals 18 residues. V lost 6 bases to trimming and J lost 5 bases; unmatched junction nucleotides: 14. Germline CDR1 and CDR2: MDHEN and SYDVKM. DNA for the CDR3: TGTGCCAGCAGCTCCCTGGACAGGGGATTTAGAGATAATTCACCCCTCCACTTT. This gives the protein CASSSLDRGFRDNSPLHF.

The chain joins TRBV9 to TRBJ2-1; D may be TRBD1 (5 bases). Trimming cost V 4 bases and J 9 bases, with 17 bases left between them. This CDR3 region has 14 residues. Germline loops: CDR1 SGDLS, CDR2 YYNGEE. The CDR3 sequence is CASSPQNSGSEQFF. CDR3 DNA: TGTGCCAGCAGCCCACAAAATTCAGGGTCTGAGCAGTTCTTC.

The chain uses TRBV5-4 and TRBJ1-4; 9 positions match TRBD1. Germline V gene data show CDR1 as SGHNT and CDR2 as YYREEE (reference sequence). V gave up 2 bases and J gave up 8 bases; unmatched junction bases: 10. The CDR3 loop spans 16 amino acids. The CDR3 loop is CASSLSPGTGNEKLFF. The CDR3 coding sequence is TGTGCCAGCAGCTTAAGCCCCGGGACAGGGAACGAAAAACTGTTTTTT. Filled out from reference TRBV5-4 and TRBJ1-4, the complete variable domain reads ETGVTQSPTHLIKTRGQQVTLRCSSQSGHNTVSWYQQALGQGPQFIFQYYREEENGRGNFPPRFSGLQFPNYSSELNVNALELDDSALYLCASSLSPGTGNEKLFFGSGTQLSVL.

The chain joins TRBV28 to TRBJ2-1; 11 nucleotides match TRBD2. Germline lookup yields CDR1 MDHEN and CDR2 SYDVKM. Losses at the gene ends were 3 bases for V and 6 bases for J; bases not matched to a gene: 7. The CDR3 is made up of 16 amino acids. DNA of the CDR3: TGTGCCAGCAGTTTCGTGGGGACTAGCGGTCCCAATGAGCAGTTCTTC. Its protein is CASSFVGTSGPNEQFF.

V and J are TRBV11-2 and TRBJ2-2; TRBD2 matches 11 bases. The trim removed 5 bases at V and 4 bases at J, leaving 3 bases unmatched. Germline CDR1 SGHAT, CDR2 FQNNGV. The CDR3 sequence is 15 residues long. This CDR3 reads CASSPTSGGTGELFF. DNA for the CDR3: TGTGCCAGCAGCCCCACTAGCGGGGGCACCGGGGAGCTGTTTTTT.

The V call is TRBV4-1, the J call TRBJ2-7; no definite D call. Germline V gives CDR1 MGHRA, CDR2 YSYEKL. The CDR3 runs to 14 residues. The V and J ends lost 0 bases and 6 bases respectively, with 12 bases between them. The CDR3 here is CASSQDGIGSEQYF. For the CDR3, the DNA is TGCGCCAGCAGCCAAGATGGGATCGGCTCCGAGCAGTACTTC.

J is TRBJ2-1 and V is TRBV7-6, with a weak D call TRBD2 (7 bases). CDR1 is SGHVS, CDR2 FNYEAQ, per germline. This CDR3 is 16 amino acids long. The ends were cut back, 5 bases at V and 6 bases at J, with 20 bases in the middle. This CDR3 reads CASSPPLGGASNEQFF. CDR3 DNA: TGTGCCAGCAGCCCCCCCCTTGGGGGGGCTAGCAATGAGCAGTTCTTC.

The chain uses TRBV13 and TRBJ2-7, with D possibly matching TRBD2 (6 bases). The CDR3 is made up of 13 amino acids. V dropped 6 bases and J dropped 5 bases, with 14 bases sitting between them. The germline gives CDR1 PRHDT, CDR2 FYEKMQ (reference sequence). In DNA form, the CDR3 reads TGTGCCAGCAGTCTTTCGCGGGGAGACGAGCAGTACTTC. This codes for CASSLSRGDEQYF. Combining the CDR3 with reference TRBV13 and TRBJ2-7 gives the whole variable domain AAGVIQSPRHLIKEKRETATLKCYPIPRHDTVYWYQQGPGQDPQFLISFYEKMQSDKGSIPDRFSAQQFSDYHSELNMSSLELGDSALYFCASSLSRGDEQYFGPGTRLTVT.

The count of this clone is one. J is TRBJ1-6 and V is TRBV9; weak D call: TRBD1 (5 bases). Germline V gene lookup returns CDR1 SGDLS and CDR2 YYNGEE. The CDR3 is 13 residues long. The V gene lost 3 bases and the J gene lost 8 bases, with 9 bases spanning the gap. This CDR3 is CASSGDGYSPLHF. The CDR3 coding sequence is TGTGCCAGCAGCGGGGACGGTTATTCACCCCTCCACTTT. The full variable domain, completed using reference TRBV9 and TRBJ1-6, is DSGVTQTPKHLITATGQRVTLRCSPRSGDLSVYWYQQSLDQGLQFLIQYYNGEERAKGNILERFSAQQFPDLHSELNLSSLELGDSALYFCASSGDGYSPLHFGNGTRLTVT.